Below, 17 T cell receptor beta chains from the same sample are listed, as sequenced in a study of blood T cells in healthy people across ages (dated by TCRdb to the mid-2010s). The library was built by means of 5' RACE. Sequencing used an Illumina HiSeq 2500. A second about 7 to 11 cycle PCR used a sample-barcoded 5' primer and a J-beta primer mix. TCRdb trimmed the raw reads at Q25, called clones with MiXCR and kept productive beta chains. Duplicate CDR3 protein sequences are folded into a single record with the most common DNA and genes. Counted in this sample were about 640,000 distinct CDR3 sequences; approximately 50% of them appeared once. The ten largest clones represent 35% to 40% of the sample. What was sequenced was blood. The receptors stem from a man in his sixties in good health.

This rearrangement joins TRBV27 to TRBJ2-5, with D hard to call. Trimming left V 5 bases short and J 3 bases short, with 13 bases between. This CDR3 has 14 residues. Germline V lookup: CDR1 MNHEY, CDR2 SMNVEV (reference sequence). The CDR3 DNA reads TGTGCCAGCAGTCTAAACGATGGAAAAGAGACCCAGTACTTC. Its translation: CASSLNDGKETQYF.

The chain couples TRBV20-1 to TRBJ1-4, with a weak D call TRBD1 (6 bases). The CDR3 totals 15 residues. Trimming took off 3 bases at V and 5 bases at J, with 16 bases between the two ends. Per germline, CDR1 DFQATT and CDR2 SNEGSKA (reference sequence). CDR3 sequence: CSASAAGGRNEKLFF. The CDR3 DNA sequence: TGCAGTGCTAGCGCTGCTGGGGGGCGAAATGAAAAACTGTTTTTT.

The rearrangement uses TRBV28 and TRBJ2-5; 8 nucleotides match TRBD1. The CDR3 covers 14 residues. Germline CDR1 MDHEN, CDR2 SYDVKM. J lost 5 bases, V lost 5 bases, and 7 bases had no gene match. The CDR3 DNA sequence: TGTGCCAGCAGTAAGACAGGGGTGAGGGAGACCCAGTACTTC. Its translation is CASSKTGVRETQYF.

This chain uses TRBV5-1 with TRBJ2-3; D not certain. This CDR3 has 12 residues. Germline CDR1 reads SGHRS; CDR2 reads YFSETQ. V gave up 4 bases and J gave up 0 bases, with 3 bases separating them. CDR3 nucleotide sequence: TGCGCCAGCAGCATAAGCACAGATACGCAGTATTTT. This encodes CASSISTDTQYF.

The chain joins TRBV28 to TRBJ2-3; D is possibly TRBD1 (5 bases). CDR3 length equals 15 residues. The V end lost 2 bases, the J end lost 8 bases, and 17 bases lay between the germline ends. From germline, CDR1 is MDHEN and CDR2 SYDVKM. CDR3 in amino acids: CASSLEGAGLVTQYF. CDR3 DNA: TGTGCCAGCAGTTTAGAAGGGGCAGGGTTGGTTACGCAGTATTTT. Looking up the rest from reference TRBV28 and TRBJ2-3 gives the full variable domain: DVKVTQSSRYLVKRTGEKVFLECVQDMDHENMFWYRQDPGLGLRLIYFSYDVKMKEKGDIPEGYSVSREKKERFSLILESASTNQTSMYLCASSLEGAGLVTQYFGPGTRLTVL.

V gene TRBV18 combines with J gene TRBJ2-6; no reliable D call. This CDR3 contains 16 residues. CDR1 and CDR2 from the germline V gene are KGHSH and LQKENI. V was trimmed by 2 bases and J by 0 bases, leaving 8 bases between them. The CDR3 bases are TGTGCCAGCTCACCAGCCCAAGGCTCTGGGGCCAACGTCCTGACTTTC. It encodes CASSPAQGSGANVLTF.

The gene calls are TRBV21-1 and TRBJ2-1. TRBV21-1 is designated a pseudogene. The CDR3 has 13 residues. The DNA for the CDR3 is TGTGCCAGCAGCAAAGGCAGCTACAATGAGCAGTTCTTC. It translates to CASSKGSYNEQFF.

The CDR3 bases are TGTGCCAGCAGATCGCGGGAGAATGAGCAGTTCTTC. It is translated as CASRSRENEQFF. The chain recombines TRBV28 with TRBJ2-1, with 7 bases that match TRBD2. V shed 6 bases, J shed 7 bases, and the junction held 3 bases outside the gene matches. The CDR3 loop spans 12 amino acids. Germline loops: CDR1 MDHEN, CDR2 SYDVKM.

This clonotype was observed a handful of times. The chain joins TRBV5-1 to TRBJ1-2; D is perhaps TRBD1 (6 bases). Germline V gene lookup returns CDR1 SGHRS and CDR2 YFSETQ. V lost 1 base and J lost 3, with 10 bases in between. The CDR3 contains 14 residues. The CDR3 sequence is CASSLRGDDYGYTF. CDR3 coding DNA: TGCGCCAGCAGCTTGAGGGGGGACGACTATGGCTACACCTTC. Full variable domain (missing parts from reference TRBV5-1 and TRBJ1-2): KAGVTQTPRYLIKTRGQQVTLSCSPISGHRSVSWYQQTPGQGLQFLFEYFSETQRNKGNFPGRFSGRQFSNSRSEMNVSTLELGDSALYLCASSLRGDDYGYTFGSGTRLTVV.

The gene calls are TRBV6-2 or TRBV6-3 and TRBJ2-7; D is uncertain. TRBJ2-5 explains the end of the DNA better; the J call may be wrong. This CDR3 region has 13 residues. The germline V gene has CDR1 MNHEY and CDR2 SVGEGT. The CDR3 loop reads CASSYQLRETQYF. The CDR3 DNA reads TGTGCCAGCAGTTATCAGCTCAGAGAGACCCAGTACTTC.

The chain employs TRBV20-1 and TRBJ2-1, with a possible D match to TRBD1 (6 bases). V lost 6 bases and J lost 3, with 12 bases in between. The V gene's germline CDR1 is DFQATT and CDR2 SNEGSKA (reference sequence). The length of the CDR3 is 13 residues. The CDR3 reads CSALGQFYNEQFF. Here the CDR3 DNA reads TGCAGTGCCCTAGGACAGTTCTACAATGAGCAGTTCTTC.

This chain links TRBV10-3 with TRBJ2-5, with a weak D call TRBD2 (5 bases). Trimming shortened V by 2 bases and J by 5 bases, and 9 bases separated the two germline ends. The CDR3 length is 13 residues. Germline V gives CDR1 ENHRY, CDR2 SYGVKD. The CDR3 region has the DNA TGTGCCATCAGTGAGGCTAGCCGCGAGACCCAGTACTTC. Amino acids: CAISEASRETQYF.

This clonotype was observed a handful of times. This chain connects TRBV12-3 or TRBV12-4 to TRBJ2-5; TRBD1 matches at 7 bases. The CDR3 totals 14 residues. The V segment lost 9 bases and the J segment 1 base; nucleotides outside the gene matches: 8. This chain's CDR3 is CASKGQASQETQYF. The CDR3, as DNA: TGTGCCAGTAAAGGACAGGCCAGCCAAGAGACCCAGTACTTC.

This clonotype was recorded only once. The chain uses TRBV11-2 and TRBJ2-5; TRBD2 matches at 8 bases. This CDR3 is built from 14 residues. With 2 bases clipped from V and 11 bases from J, the junction kept 10 bases outside the gene matches. Germline V gene data show CDR1 as SGHAT and CDR2 as FQNNGV. This CDR3 is CASSLRGGHNEQYF. The CDR3 DNA sequence: TGTGCCAGCAGCTTACGGGGGGGGCACAATGAGCAGTACTTC.

The V and J genes are TRBV27 and TRBJ2-1, with 11 bases that match TRBD2. In germline, CDR1 is MNHEY, CDR2 SMNVEV (reference sequence). V lost 3 bases to trimming and J lost 7 bases; unmatched junction nucleotides: 2. The CDR3 length is 14 residues. This CDR3 reads CASSFLAGGNEQFF. CDR3 coding DNA: TGTGCCAGCAGTTTTCTAGCGGGGGGTAATGAGCAGTTCTTC.

This clonotype was seen more than once but under ten times. The genes are TRBV27 and TRBJ1-5; 7 nucleotides line up with TRBD1. The J segment lost 4 bases and the V segment lost 5 bases, leaving 8 bases of the junction unmatched. Germline assignment: CDR1 MNHEY and CDR2 SMNVEV (reference sequence). The length of the CDR3 is 15 residues. CDR3 in amino acids: CASSPGQNLNQPQHF. The CDR3 DNA follows: TGTGCCAGCAGTCCGGGACAGAATCTAAATCAGCCCCAGCATTTT.

This clonotype was observed a single time. V usage is TRBV7-2 and J usage is TRBJ2-1, with 7 bases that match TRBD1. J was trimmed by 13 bases and V by 2 bases; bases with no gene match: 8. CDR1 and CDR2 from the germline V gene are SGHTA and FQGNSA. The CDR3 has 13 amino acids. The CDR3 nucleotides are TGTGCCAGCAGCTTATGGACAAAGGGGGCCCAGTTCTTC. Its protein product is CASSLWTKGAQFF.